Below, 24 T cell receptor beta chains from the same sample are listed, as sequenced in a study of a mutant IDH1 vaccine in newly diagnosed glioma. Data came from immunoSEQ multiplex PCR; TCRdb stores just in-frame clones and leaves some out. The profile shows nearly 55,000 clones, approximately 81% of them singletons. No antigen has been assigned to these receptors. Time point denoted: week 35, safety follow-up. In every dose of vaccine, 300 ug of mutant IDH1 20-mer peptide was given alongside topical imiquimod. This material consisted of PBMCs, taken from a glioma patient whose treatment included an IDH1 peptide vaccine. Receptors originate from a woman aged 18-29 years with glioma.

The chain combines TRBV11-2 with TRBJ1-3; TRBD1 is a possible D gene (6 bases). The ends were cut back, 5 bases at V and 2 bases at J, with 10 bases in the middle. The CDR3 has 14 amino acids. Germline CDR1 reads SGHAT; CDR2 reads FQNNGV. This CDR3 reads CASSPGGTGNTIYF. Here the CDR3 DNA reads TGTGCCAGCAGCCCCGGGGGCACTGGAAACACCATATATTTT.

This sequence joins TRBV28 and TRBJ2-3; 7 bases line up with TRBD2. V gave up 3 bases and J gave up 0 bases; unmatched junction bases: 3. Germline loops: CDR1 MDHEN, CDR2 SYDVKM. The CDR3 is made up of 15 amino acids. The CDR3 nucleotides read TGTGCCAGCAGTTTTCTAGCGGCGAGCACAGATACGCAGTATTTT. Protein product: CASSFLAASTDTQYF.

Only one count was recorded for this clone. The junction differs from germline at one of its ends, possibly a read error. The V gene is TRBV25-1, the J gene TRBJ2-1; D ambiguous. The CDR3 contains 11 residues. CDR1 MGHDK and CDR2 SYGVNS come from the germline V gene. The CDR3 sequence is CASSHYDEQFF. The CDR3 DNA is TGTGCCAGCAGCCACTACGATGAGCAGTTCTTC.

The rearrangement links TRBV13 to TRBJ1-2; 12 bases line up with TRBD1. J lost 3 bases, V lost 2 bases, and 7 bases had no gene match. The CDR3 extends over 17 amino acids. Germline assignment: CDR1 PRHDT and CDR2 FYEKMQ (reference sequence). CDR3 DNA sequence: TGTGCCAGCAGCTTACCCCTGGGACAGGGGGCTGACTATGGCTACACCTTC. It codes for CASSLPLGQGADYGYTF.

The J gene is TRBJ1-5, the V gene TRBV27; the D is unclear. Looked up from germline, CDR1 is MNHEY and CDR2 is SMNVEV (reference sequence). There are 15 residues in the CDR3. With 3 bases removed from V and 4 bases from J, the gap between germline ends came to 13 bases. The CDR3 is CASSLAPAGNQPQHF. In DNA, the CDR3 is TGTGCCAGCAGTTTGGCGCCTGCGGGGAATCAGCCCCAGCATTTT.

CDR3 in amino acids: CASSSRQGLSQPQHF. CDR3 bases: TGTGCCAGCAGCTCGAGGCAGGGGTTAAGTCAGCCCCAGCATTTT. J is TRBJ1-5 and V is TRBV7-2; perhaps TRBD1 as D (6 bases). CDR1 SGHTA and CDR2 FQGNSA come from the germline V gene. V lost 4 bases to trimming and J lost 6 bases, with 16 bases between them. This CDR3 comprises 15 residues.

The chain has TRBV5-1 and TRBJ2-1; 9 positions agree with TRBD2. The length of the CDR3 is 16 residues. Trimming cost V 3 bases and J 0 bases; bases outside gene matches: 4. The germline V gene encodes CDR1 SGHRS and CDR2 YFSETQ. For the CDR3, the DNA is TGCGCCAGCAGCTGGGATAGCGGGGGCTCCTACAATGAGCAGTTCTTC. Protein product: CASSWDSGGSYNEQFF. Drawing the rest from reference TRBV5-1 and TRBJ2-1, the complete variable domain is KAGVTQTPRYLIKTRGQQVTLSCSPISGHRSVSWYQQTPGQGLQFLFEYFSETQRNKGNFPGRFSGRQFSNSRSEMNVSTLELGDSALYLCASSWDSGGSYNEQFFGPGTRLTVL.

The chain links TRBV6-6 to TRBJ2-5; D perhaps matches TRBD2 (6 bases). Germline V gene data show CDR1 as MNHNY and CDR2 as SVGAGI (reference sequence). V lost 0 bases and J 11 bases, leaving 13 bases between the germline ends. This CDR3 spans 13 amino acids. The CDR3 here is CASSYSASGEQYF. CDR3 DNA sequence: TGTGCCAGCAGTTACTCCGCCTCGGGAGAGCAGTACTTC.

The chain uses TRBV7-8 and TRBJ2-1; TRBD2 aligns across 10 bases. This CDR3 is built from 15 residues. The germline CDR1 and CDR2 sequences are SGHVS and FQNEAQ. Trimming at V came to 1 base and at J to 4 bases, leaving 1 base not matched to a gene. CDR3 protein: CASSLGTSGYNEQFF. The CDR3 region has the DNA TGTGCCAGCAGCTTAGGGACTAGCGGTTACAATGAGCAGTTCTTC.

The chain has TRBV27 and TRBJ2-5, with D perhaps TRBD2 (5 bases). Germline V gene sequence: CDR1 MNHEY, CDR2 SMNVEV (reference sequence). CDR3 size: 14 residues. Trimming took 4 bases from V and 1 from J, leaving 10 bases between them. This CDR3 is CASSSRRGQETQYF. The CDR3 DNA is TGTGCCAGCAGTTCGAGACGGGGCCAAGAGACCCAGTACTTC.

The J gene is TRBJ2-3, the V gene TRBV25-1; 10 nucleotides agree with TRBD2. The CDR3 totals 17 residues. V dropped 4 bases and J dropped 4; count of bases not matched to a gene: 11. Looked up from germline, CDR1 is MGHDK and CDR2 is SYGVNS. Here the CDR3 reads CASSVTSGGALPDTQYF. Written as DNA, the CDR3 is TGTGCCAGCAGTGTAACCAGCGGGGGGGCCCTCCCAGATACGCAGTATTTT.

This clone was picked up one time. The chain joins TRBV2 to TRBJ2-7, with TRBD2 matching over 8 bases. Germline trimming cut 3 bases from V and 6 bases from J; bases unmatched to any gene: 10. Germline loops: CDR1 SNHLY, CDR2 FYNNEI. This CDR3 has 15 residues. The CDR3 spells CASSDPWGGRSEQYF. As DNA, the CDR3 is TGTGCCAGCAGTGACCCCTGGGGCGGGAGGTCCGAGCAGTACTTC.

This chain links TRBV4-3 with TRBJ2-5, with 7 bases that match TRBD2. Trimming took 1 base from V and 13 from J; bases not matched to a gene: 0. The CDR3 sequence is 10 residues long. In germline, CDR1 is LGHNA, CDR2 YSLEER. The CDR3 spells CASSQGGGYF. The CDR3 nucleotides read TGCGCCAGCAGCCAAGGGGGGGGGTACTTC.

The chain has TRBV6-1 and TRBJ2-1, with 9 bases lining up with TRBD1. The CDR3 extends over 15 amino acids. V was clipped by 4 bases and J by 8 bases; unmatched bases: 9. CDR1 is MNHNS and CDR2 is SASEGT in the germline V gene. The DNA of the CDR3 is TGTGCCAGCAGTGGTGGGACAGGGATGTTTCATGAGCAGTTCTTC. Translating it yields CASSGGTGMFHEQFF.

CDR3 nucleotide sequence: TGTGCCAGCATCAACAGGGGCCAAGCCTACGAGCAGTACTTC. Its translation is CASINRGQAYEQYF. This sequence joins TRBV6-6 and TRBJ2-7; 7 positions agree with TRBD1. Looked up from germline, CDR1 is MNHNY and CDR2 is SVGAGI (reference sequence). This CDR3 spans 14 amino acids. V shed 7 bases, J shed 2 bases, and the junction held 8 bases outside the gene matches.

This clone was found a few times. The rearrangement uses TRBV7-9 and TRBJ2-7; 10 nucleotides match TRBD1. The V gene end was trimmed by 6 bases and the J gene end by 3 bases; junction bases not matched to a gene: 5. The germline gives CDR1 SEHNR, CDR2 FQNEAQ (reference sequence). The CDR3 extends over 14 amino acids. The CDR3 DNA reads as TGTGCCAGCAGTCTCGGGACAGGGGTCTACGAGCAGTACTTC. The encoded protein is CASSLGTGVYEQYF.

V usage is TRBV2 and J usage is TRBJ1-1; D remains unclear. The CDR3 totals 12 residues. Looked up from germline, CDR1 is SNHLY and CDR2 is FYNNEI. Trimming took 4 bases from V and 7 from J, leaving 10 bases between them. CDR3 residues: CASSGGMIEAFF. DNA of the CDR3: TGTGCCAGCAGTGGAGGGATGATTGAAGCTTTCTTT.

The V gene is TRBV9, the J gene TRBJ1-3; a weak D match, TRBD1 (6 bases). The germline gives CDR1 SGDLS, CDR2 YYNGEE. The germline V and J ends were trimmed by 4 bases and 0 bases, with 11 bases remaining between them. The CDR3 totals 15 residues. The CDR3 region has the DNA TGTGCCAGCAGCACCTACAGGGACTCTGGAAACACCATATATTTT. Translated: CASSTYRDSGNTIYF.

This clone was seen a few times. CDR3 sequence: CASSLSQGLNTEAFF. The CDR3 coding sequence is TGTGCCAGCAGCTTATCACAGGGGCTGAACACTGAAGCTTTCTTT. V and J are TRBV7-3 and TRBJ1-1, with 7 bases fitting TRBD1. V trimming: 2 bases; J trimming: 0 bases; junction bases outside the gene matches: 3. CDR1 SGHTA and CDR2 FQGTGA come from the germline V gene. The CDR3 covers 15 residues. Full variable domain (remainder filled in from reference TRBV7-3 and TRBJ1-1): GAGVSQTPSNKVTEKGKYVELRCDPISGHTALYWYRQSLGQGPEFLIYFQGTGAADDSGLPNDRFFAVRPEGSVSTLKIQRTERGDSAVYLCASSLSQGLNTEAFFGQGTRLTVV.

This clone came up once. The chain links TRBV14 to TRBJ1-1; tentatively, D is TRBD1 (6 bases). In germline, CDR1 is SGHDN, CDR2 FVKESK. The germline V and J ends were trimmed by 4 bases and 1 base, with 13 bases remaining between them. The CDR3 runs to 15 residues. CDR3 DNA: TGTGCCAGCAGCCCGCTGAGACAGGCGAACACTGAAGCTTTCTTT. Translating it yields CASSPLRQANTEAFF.

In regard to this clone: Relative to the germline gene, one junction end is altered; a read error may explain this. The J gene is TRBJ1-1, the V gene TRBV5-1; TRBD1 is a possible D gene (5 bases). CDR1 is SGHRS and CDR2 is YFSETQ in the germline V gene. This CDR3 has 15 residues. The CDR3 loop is CASSEGRILNTGAFF. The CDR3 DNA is TGCGCCAGCAGCGAGGGACGGATTCTGAACACTGGAGCTTTCTTT.

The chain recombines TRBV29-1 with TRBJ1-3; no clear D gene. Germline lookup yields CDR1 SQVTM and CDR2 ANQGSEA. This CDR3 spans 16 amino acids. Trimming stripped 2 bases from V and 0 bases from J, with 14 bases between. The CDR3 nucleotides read TGCAGCGTTGAAAAACAGAGCAGCTTCTCTGGAAACACCATATATTTT. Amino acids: CSVEKQSSFSGNTIYF.

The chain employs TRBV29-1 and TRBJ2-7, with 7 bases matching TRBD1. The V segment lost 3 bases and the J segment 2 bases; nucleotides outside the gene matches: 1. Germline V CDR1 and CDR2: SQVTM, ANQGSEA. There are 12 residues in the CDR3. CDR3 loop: CSVEQGAYEQYF. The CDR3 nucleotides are TGCAGCGTTGAGCAGGGGGCCTACGAGCAGTACTTC.

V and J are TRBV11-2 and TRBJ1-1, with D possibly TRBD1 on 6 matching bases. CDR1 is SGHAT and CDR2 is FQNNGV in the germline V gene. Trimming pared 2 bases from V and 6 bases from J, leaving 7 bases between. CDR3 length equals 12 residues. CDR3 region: CASSLRGSEAFF. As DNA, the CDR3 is TGTGCCAGCAGCTTAAGGGGGTCTGAAGCTTTCTTT.